Listed here are 25 T cell receptor beta chains from one sample, sequenced in a study of blood T cell repertoires in COVID-19. Produced via immunoSEQ multiplex PCR; TCRdb's table is partial and in-frame only. The sample shows 310,000 or so clones, about nine tenths of them seen only once. The sequenced sample was peripheral blood. The receptors shown here come from a man between 45 and 60 years old with active or convalescent COVID-19.

This clone was observed a single time. The chain uses TRBV5-4 and TRBJ1-2, with 7 positions matching TRBD1. Losses at the gene ends were 1 base for V and 7 bases for J; bases not matched to a gene: 4. The CDR3 runs to 13 residues. Per germline, CDR1 SGHNT and CDR2 YYREEE (reference sequence). The CDR3 loop is CASSLPGGGGYTF. For the CDR3, the DNA is TGTGCCAGCAGCTTGCCAGGGGGAGGTGGCTACACCTTC.

The chain has TRBV10-2 and TRBJ2-7, with 11 bases fitting TRBD2. V trimming: 2 bases; J trimming: 3 bases; junction bases outside the gene matches: 12. Germline V gene lookup returns CDR1 WSHSY and CDR2 SAAADI. This CDR3 has 18 residues. CDR3 region: CASSEEDRGLAGGYEQYF. CDR3 nucleotides: TGCGCCAGCAGTGAGGAGGACAGGGGTCTAGCGGGGGGCTACGAGCAGTACTTC.

This clone was detected only a few times. This chain joins TRBV10-3 and TRBJ2-7; D perhaps matches TRBD2 (6 bases). Germline V CDR1 and CDR2: ENHRY, SYGVKD. V dropped 7 bases and J dropped 2 bases, with 15 bases sitting between them. The CDR3 is made up of 14 amino acids. The CDR3 sequence is CAITSGTSTYEQYF. In nucleotides, the CDR3 is TGTGCCATCACATCCGGGACTTCTACCTACGAGCAGTACTTC.

V usage is TRBV3-1 (or the pseudogene TRBV3-2) and J usage is TRBJ1-4; 7 bases line up with TRBD1. CDR1 is LGHDT, CDR2 YNNKEL, per germline (reference sequence). Trimming at V came to 5 bases and at J to 10 bases, leaving 16 bases not matched to a gene. This CDR3 is 16 amino acids long. The CDR3 coding sequence is TGTGCCAGCAGCAACCCGGGACAGTTATTCTCCCGAAAACTGTTTTTT. Its protein product is CASSNPGQLFSRKLFF.

This rearrangement joins TRBV6-5 to TRBJ2-1; D is ambiguous. CDR1 MNHEY and CDR2 SVGAGI come from the germline V gene. The V end lost 5 bases, the J end lost 12 bases, and 20 bases lay between the germline ends. The CDR3 is 14 amino acids. CDR3 in DNA: TGTGCCAGCAGTCCCTCGCACCAGGCCCTATCGCAGTTCTTC. Encoded protein: CASSPSHQALSQFF.

The chain joins TRBV24-1 to TRBJ2-2; D is perhaps TRBD1 (6 bases). The CDR3 has 15 amino acids. Germline loops: CDR1 KGHDR, CDR2 SFDVKD. The V end was cut by 5 bases, the J end by 3 bases, with 12 bases between. This CDR3 reads CATSVGQQYTGELFF. CDR3 in DNA: TGTGCCACCAGTGTCGGACAGCAGTACACCGGGGAGCTGTTTTTT.

The chain joins TRBV5-1 to TRBJ1-4; TRBD1 aligns across 9 bases. J was trimmed by 2 bases and V by 4 bases; bases with no gene match: 12. CDR1 and CDR2 from the germline V gene are SGHRS and YFSETQ. The CDR3 totals 18 residues. The CDR3 DNA reads TGCGCCAGCAGCCGCCGCCCGGGACAGGGCGTTACTAATGAAAAACTGTTTTTT. It is translated as CASSRRPGQGVTNEKLFF.

J is TRBJ2-5 and V is TRBV24-1; no reliable D call. Germline values: CDR1 KGHDR, CDR2 SFDVKD. The V end lost 5 bases, the J end lost 0 bases, and 12 bases lay between the germline ends. This CDR3 region has 15 residues. This CDR3 is CATSGGTPYQETQYF. The CDR3 region has the DNA TGTGCCACCAGTGGAGGAACCCCGTACCAAGAGACCCAGTACTTC.

V is TRBV2 and J is TRBJ2-2, with 12 bases lining up with TRBD2. Losses at the gene ends were 8 bases for V and 6 bases for J; bases not matched to a gene: 4. The CDR3 is 14 amino acids. Per germline, CDR1 SNHLY and CDR2 FYNNEI. CDR3 sequence reads: CASDGLAGPGELFF. In DNA, the CDR3 is TGTGCCAGCGACGGACTAGCGGGACCCGGGGAGCTGTTTTTT.

The chain recombines TRBV27 with TRBJ2-5, with D perhaps matching TRBD1 (6 bases). From germline, CDR1 is MNHEY and CDR2 SMNVEV (reference sequence). This CDR3 comprises 13 residues. The germline V and J ends were trimmed by 6 bases and 5 bases, with 13 bases remaining between them. Written as DNA, the CDR3 is TGTGCCAGCAGGCAACAGGGTTCTGAGACCCAGTACTTC. Translation gives CASRQQGSETQYF.

This chain joins TRBV2 and TRBJ2-1, with 9 bases fitting TRBD2. V lost 5 bases, J lost 2 bases, and 4 bases stayed unmatched. In germline, CDR1 is SNHLY, CDR2 FYNNEI. CDR3 length: 15 amino acids. In nucleotides, the CDR3 is TGTGCCAGCAGTTTGACTAGCGGTGCCTACAATGAGCAGTTCTTC. Translating gives CASSLTSGAYNEQFF.

This sequence joins TRBV6-5 and TRBJ1-1; D not certain. V lost 0 bases, J lost 7 bases, and 12 bases lay in between. Germline values: CDR1 MNHEY, CDR2 SVGAGI. This CDR3 has 14 residues. In DNA, the CDR3 is TGTGCCAGCAGTTACTCGGGAGGGCCGGGTGAAGCTTTCTTT. This sequence encodes CASSYSGGPGEAFF.

This clone was seen once. The V and J genes are TRBV10-3 and TRBJ1-2, with D unresolved. The ends were cut back, 3 bases at V and 8 bases at J, with 13 bases in the middle. Germline values: CDR1 ENHRY, CDR2 SYGVKD. This CDR3 comprises 13 residues. The CDR3 spells CAISDEGKGGYTF. In DNA, the CDR3 is TGTGCCATCAGTGACGAGGGCAAGGGAGGCTACACCTTC.

The CDR3 region has the DNA TGCAGCGGGGGGGGCGTCATGAACACTGAAGCTTTCTTT. Protein sequence: CSGGGVMNTEAFF. The chain joins TRBV29-1 to TRBJ1-1, with D maybe TRBD1 (6 bases). This CDR3 comprises 13 residues. V lost 7 bases and J 0 bases, leaving 12 bases between the germline ends. The germline V gene has CDR1 SQVTM and CDR2 ANQGSEA.

The J gene is TRBJ2-2, the V gene TRBV4-2, with a tentative D call TRBD2 (6 bases). The germline gives CDR1 LGHNA, CDR2 YNFKEQ. V gave up 5 bases and J gave up 6 bases, with 19 bases separating them. This CDR3 has 16 residues. The CDR3 sequence is CASSESEGTSAGELFF. CDR3 nucleotides: TGTGCCAGCAGCGAATCGGAGGGTACCTCGGCCGGGGAGCTGTTTTTT.

V usage is TRBV30 and J usage is TRBJ1-2, with D possibly being TRBD1 (5 bases). CDR3 length: 12 residues. Germline CDR1 and CDR2: GTSNPN and SVGIG (reference sequence). V dropped 1 base and J dropped 7 bases, with 10 bases sitting between them. The CDR3 reads CAWSAMGGGYTF. The CDR3 bases are TGTGCCTGGAGTGCTATGGGGGGTGGCTACACCTTC.

This clone was observed once. The V call is TRBV28, the J call TRBJ2-2, with 7 bases identical to TRBD2. Germline V CDR1 and CDR2: MDHEN, SYDVKM. The CDR3 contains 14 residues. V lost 6 bases, J lost 5 bases, and 6 bases stayed unmatched. The CDR3 spells CASSRLAGTGELFF. CDR3 in DNA: TGTGCCAGCAGCAGACTAGCTGGGACCGGGGAGCTGTTTTTT.

The V call is TRBV6-6, the J call TRBJ2-2; 9 bases map to TRBD1. J lost 6 bases, V lost 6 bases, and 5 bases had no gene match. CDR3 size: 14 residues. Germline assignment: CDR1 MNHNY and CDR2 SVGAGI (reference sequence). CDR3 bases: TGTGCCAGCAGCTTACAGGGGGCAGCCGGGGAGCTGTTTTTT. It specifies CASSLQGAAGELFF.

The chain has TRBV10-3 and TRBJ1-1, with D maybe TRBD1 (5 bases). Trimming left V 5 bases short and J 5 bases short, with 9 bases between. This CDR3 contains 12 residues. Germline V gene data show CDR1 as ENHRY and CDR2 as SYGVKD. CDR3 loop: CAISMTATEAFF. The CDR3 region has the DNA TGTGCCATCAGTATGACAGCTACTGAAGCTTTCTTT.

The chain has TRBV5-1 and TRBJ2-1; the match to TRBD2 covers 15 bases. Germline CDR1 and CDR2: SGHRS and YFSETQ. CDR3 size: 17 residues. V shed 3 bases and J 15 bases; nucleotides not matched to a gene: 16. This CDR3 is CASSSETGLAGGPRWFF. As DNA, the CDR3 is TGCGCCAGCAGCTCGGAGACAGGACTAGCGGGAGGGCCAAGGTGGTTCTTC.

This clone was seen a few times. The rearrangement links TRBV7-3 to TRBJ1-1; TRBD1 agrees at 8 bases. CDR1 is SGHTA and CDR2 is FQGTGA in the germline V gene. The CDR3 extends over 13 amino acids. Germline trimming cut 4 bases from V and 6 bases from J; bases unmatched to any gene: 4. The CDR3 DNA sequence: TGTGCCAGCAGCTCCCAACAGGGGGCTGAAGCTTTCTTT. Protein product: CASSSQQGAEAFF.

V gene TRBV28 combines with J gene TRBJ1-2; possible D gene TRBD1, 6 bases. Germline CDR1 and CDR2: MDHEN and SYDVKM. Trimming removed 6 bases from V and 0 bases from J, with 11 bases in between. The CDR3 is 14 residues long. The CDR3 DNA reads as TGTGCCAGCAGACGGACAGATCCTAACTATGGCTACACCTTC. Protein sequence: CASRRTDPNYGYTF.

This chain connects TRBV6-5 to TRBJ1-5, with 9 bases identical to TRBD1. The trim removed 7 bases at V and 0 bases at J, leaving 4 bases unmatched. The V gene's germline CDR1 is MNHEY and CDR2 SVGAGI. The CDR3 runs 15 residues. CDR3 DNA sequence: TGTGCCAGCAATCGACAGGGGGATAGCAATCAGCCCCAGCATTTT. The encoded protein is CASNRQGDSNQPQHF.

The chain is built from TRBV30 and TRBJ1-2, with 7 bases that match TRBD1. The CDR3 runs 14 residues. Per germline, CDR1 GTSNPN and CDR2 SVGIG (reference sequence). J was trimmed by 4 bases and V by 3 bases; bases with no gene match: 8. The CDR3 is CAWSGRGRVYGYTF. The CDR3 nucleotides read TGTGCCTGGAGCGGAAGGGGGCGCGTCTATGGCTACACCTTC.

In this sample, this clone turned up a few times. The rearrangement joins TRBV6-5 to TRBJ1-2; weak D call: TRBD1 (5 bases). The germline V and J ends were trimmed by 2 bases and 6 bases, with 7 bases remaining between them. Germline loops: CDR1 MNHEY, CDR2 SVGAGI. The CDR3 has 12 amino acids. The CDR3 nucleotides are TGTGCCAGCAGTTACGGGGGGAATGGCTACACCTTC. Amino acids: CASSYGGNGYTF.